The sequence of this TCR beta chain was determined in a study of blood T cells in healthy people across ages. Study overall: Template switching picked up about one barcoded beta molecule for each two T cells. General study points: With donor CMV status unknown, expanded clonotype changes were possibly confounded.

Concerning this clonotype: Its specificity is unknown.

With each sample, at least 6 micrograms of total RNA were extracted. Combining a sample-barcoded 5' primer with a J-beta primer mix, a second PCR ran for about 6 to 12 cycles. TCRdb reprocessed the 5' RACE reads with MiXCR, giving one entry per CDR3 protein. The data contain about 1,600,000 distinct CDR3 sequences, 42% of them singletons. The sequenced material came from blood. This clonotype was obtained from a woman aged 18-35 years in good health.

The CDR3 region is CASSPGQGTLGDTEAFF. CDR3 bases: TGTGCCAGCAGTCCGGGACAGGGGACTTTAGGGGACACTGAAGCTTTCTTT. The chain uses TRBV6-1 and TRBJ1-1; TRBD1 matches 10 bases. V lost 5 bases and J lost 3; bases outside the gene matches: 12. The CDR3 loop spans 17 amino acids. Germline CDR1 MNHNS, CDR2 SASEGT.